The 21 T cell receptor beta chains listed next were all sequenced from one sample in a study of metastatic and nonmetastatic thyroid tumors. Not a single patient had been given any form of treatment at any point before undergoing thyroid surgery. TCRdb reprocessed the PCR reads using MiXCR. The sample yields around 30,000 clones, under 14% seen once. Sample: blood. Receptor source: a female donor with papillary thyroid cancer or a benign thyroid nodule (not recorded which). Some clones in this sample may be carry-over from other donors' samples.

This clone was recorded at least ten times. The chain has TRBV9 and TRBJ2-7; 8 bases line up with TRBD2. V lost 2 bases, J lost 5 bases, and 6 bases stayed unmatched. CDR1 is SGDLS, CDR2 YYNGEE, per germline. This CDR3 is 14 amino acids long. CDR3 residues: CASSVSGGPNEQYF. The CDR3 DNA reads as TGTGCCAGCAGCGTGTCGGGAGGGCCCAACGAGCAGTACTTC.

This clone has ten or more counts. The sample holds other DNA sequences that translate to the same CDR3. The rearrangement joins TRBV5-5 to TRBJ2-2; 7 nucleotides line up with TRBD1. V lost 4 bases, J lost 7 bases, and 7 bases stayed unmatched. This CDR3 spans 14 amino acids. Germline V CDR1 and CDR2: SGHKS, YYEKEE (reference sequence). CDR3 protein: CASSPRQGGGELFF. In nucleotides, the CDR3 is TGTGCCAGCAGCCCAAGACAGGGCGGCGGGGAGCTGTTTTTT.

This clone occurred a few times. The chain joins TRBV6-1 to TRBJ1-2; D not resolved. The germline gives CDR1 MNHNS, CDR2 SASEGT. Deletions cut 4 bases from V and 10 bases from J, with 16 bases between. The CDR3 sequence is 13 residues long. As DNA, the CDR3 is TGTGCCAGCAGTGTTCCGCCGAACTATTTCTACACCTTC. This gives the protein CASSVPPNYFYTF.

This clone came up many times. CDR3 loop: CASSRLARRRPNTGELFF. CDR3 coding DNA: TGTGCCAGCAGCAGACTAGCGCGACGACGCCCGAACACCGGGGAGCTGTTTTTT. The rearrangement joins TRBV3-1 to TRBJ2-2, with 8 nucleotides matching TRBD2. V was pared by 5 bases and J by 0 bases, with 11 bases of the junction left unmatched. The CDR3 runs 18 residues. Germline loops: CDR1 LGHDT, CDR2 YNNKEL (reference sequence). The variable domain in full, with the rest retrieved from reference TRBV3-1 and TRBJ2-2, is DTAVSQTPKYLVTQMGNDKSIKCEQNLGHDTMYWYKQDSKKFLKIMFSYNNKELIINETVPNRFSPKSPDKAHLNLHINSLELGDSAVYFCASSRLARRRPNTGELFFGEGSRLTVL.

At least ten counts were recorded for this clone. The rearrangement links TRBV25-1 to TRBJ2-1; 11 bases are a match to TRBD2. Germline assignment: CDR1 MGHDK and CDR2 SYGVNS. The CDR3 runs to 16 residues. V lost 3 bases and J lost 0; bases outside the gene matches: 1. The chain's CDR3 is CASSETSGNSYNEQFF. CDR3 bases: TGTGCCAGCAGTGAGACTAGCGGGAACTCCTACAATGAGCAGTTCTTC.

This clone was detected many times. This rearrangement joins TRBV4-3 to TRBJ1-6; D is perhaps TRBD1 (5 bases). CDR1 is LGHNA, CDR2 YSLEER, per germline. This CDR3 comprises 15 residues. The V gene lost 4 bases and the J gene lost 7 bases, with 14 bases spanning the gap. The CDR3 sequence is CASSLLGDVNSPLHF. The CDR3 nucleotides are TGCGCCAGCAGCCTATTAGGGGATGTGAATTCACCCCTCCACTTT.

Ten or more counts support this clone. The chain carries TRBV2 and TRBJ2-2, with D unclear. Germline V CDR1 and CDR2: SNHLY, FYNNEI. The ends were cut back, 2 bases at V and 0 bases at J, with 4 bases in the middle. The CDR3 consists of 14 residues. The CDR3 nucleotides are TGTGCCAGCAGTGAACGGACGAACACCGGGGAGCTGTTTTTT. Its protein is CASSERTNTGELFF.

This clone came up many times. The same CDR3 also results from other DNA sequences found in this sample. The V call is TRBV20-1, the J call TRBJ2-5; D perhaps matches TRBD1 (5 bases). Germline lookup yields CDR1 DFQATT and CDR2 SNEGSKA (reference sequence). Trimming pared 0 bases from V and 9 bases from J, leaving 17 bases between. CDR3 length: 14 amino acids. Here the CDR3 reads CSARDKGILRAQYF. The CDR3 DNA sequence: TGCAGTGCTAGAGATAAGGGGATACTAAGGGCCCAGTACTTC.

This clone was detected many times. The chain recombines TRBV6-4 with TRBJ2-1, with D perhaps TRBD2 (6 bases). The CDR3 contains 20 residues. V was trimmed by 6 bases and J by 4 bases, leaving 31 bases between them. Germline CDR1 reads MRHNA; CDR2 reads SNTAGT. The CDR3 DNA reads TGTGCCAGCAGAAATGGGTGGGACTGGGGGGAGCCAGCGACATACAATGAGCAGTTCTTC. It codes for CASRNGWDWGEPATYNEQFF.

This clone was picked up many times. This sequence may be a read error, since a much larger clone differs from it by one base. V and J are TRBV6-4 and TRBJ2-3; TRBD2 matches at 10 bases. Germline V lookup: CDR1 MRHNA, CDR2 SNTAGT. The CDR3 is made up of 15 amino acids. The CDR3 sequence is CASGESAGGTDTQYF. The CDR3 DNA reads TGTGCCAGCGGTGAATCAGCGGGAGGGACAGATACGCAGTATTTT.

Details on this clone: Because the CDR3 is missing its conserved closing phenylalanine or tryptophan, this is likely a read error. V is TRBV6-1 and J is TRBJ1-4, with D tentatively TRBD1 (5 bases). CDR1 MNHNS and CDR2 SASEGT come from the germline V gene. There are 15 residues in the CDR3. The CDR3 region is CDSSEVSGGGEKLFY. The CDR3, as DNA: TGTGACAGCAGTGAAGTCTCCGGGGGAGGGGAAAAACTGTTTTAC.

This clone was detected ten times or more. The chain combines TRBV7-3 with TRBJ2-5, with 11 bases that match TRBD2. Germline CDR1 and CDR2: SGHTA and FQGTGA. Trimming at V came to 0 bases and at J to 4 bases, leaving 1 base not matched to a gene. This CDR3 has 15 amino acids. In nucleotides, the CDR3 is TGTGCCAGCAGCTTAACTAGCGGGAGGGCAGAGACCCAGTACTTC. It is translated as CASSLTSGRAETQYF. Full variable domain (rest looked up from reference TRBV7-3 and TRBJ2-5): GAGVSQTPSNKVTEKGKYVELRCDPISGHTALYWYRQSLGQGPEFLIYFQGTGAADDSGLPNDRFFAVRPEGSVSTLKIQRTERGDSAVYLCASSLTSGRAETQYFGPGTRLLVL.

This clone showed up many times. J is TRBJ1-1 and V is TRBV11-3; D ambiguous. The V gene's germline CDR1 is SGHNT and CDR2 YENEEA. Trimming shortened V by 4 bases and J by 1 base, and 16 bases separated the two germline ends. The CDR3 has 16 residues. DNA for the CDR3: TGTGCCAGCAGCTCTCAGGCGGGGAGGGCGAACACTGAAGCTTTCTTT. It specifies CASSSQAGRANTEAFF.

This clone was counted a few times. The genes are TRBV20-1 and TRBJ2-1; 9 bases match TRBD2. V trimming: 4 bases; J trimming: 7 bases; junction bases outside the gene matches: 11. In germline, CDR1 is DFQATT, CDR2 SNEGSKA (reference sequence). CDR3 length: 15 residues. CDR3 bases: TGCAGTGCTACTCAAGGCGGGGGGGCCTGGAATGAGCAGTTCTTC. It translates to CSATQGGGAWNEQFF.

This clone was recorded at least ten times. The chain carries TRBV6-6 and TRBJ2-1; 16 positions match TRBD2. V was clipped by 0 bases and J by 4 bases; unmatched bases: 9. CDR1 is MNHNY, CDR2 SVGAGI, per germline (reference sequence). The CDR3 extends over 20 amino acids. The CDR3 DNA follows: TGTGCCAGCAGTTACTCGGGACTAGCGGGAGGGAAAGATTATTACAATGAGCAGTTCTTC. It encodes CASSYSGLAGGKDYYNEQFF.

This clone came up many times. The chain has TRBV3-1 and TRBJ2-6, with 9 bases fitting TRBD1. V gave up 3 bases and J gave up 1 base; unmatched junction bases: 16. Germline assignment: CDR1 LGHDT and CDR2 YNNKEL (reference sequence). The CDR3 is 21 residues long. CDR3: CASSHSAGTGYLQSGANVLTF. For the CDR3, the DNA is TGTGCCAGCAGCCATTCAGCCGGGACAGGGTACCTCCAATCTGGGGCCAACGTCCTGACTTTC.

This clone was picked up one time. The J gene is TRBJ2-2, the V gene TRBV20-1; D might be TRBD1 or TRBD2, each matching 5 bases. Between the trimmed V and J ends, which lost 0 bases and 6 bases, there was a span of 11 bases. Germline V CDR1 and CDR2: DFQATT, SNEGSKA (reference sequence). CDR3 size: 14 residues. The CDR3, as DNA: TGCAGTGCTAGAGATGGGGGAAGCGCCGGGGAGCTGTTTTTT. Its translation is CSARDGGSAGELFF.

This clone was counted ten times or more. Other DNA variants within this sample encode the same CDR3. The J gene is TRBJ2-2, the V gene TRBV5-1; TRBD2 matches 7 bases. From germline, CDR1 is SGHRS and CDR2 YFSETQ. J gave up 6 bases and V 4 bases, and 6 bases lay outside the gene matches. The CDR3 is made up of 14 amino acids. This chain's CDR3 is CASSHGTKSGELFF. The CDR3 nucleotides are TGCGCCAGCAGCCACGGGACTAAGTCCGGGGAGCTGTTTTTT.

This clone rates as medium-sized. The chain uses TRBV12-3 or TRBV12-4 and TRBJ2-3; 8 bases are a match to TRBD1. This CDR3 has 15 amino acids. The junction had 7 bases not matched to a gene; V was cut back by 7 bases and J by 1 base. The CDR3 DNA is TGTGCCAGCACTATCGGACAGGGACGCACAGATACGCAGTATTTT. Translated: CASTIGQGRTDTQYF.

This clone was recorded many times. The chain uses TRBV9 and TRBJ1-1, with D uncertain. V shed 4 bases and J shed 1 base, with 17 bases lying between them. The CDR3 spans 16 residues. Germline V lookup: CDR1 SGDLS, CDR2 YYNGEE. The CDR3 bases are TGTGCCAGCAGCTTATCCGTAGGGTTGACGAACACTGAAGCTTTCTTT. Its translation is CASSLSVGLTNTEAFF.

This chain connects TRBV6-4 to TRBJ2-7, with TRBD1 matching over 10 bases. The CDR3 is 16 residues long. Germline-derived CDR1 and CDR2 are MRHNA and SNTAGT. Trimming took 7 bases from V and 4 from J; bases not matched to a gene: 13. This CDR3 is CASKASGQGGIYEQYF. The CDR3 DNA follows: TGTGCCAGCAAAGCTTCAGGACAGGGGGGAATTTACGAGCAGTACTTC.